This T cell receptor (beta chain) was sequenced in a study of cytomegalovirus exposure and HLA in healthy donors. The donors (healthy individuals) were bone marrow donors. Amplification used 60 Vbeta primers and 13 Jbeta primers. Profiled with immunoSEQ multiplex PCR; TCRdb holds only in-frame clones, not every one. The data hold 90,000 to 120,000 clones, with around 78% observed a single time. V was clipped by 5 bases and J by 2 bases; unmatched bases: 6. CDR3 size: 14 residues. Germline V gene sequence: CDR1 SGHAT, CDR2 FQDESV (reference sequence). The sequence was obtained from a man younger than 45 in good health and CMV-seronegative. The chain couples TRBV11-1 to TRBJ2-7, with 7 bases fitting TRBD2. The sample taken for sequencing was PBMCs. The CDR3 coding sequence is TGTGCCAGCAGCCGCGGGGGATCCGCCTACGAGCAGTACTTC. The encoded protein is CASSRGGSAYEQYF.